This T cell receptor (beta chain) was sequenced for a study of shared clonotypes between healthy human individuals. Study results and caveats: Generation probabilities of non-shared clonotypes were lower (relative to those shared by all four donors).

Splitting the CD4+ cells yielded a CD45RA+ naive subset and a CD45RA-negative memory subset. Clones were sequenced by immunoSEQ multiplex PCR, and TCRdb holds only the in-frame ones, with some missing. The sample consists of approximately 1.4 million clones, nearly 99% of them appearing once. This clone appeared once. The antigen is undetermined. The sequencing sample was made of naive CD4+ T cells sorted from blood. Specified subset: CD45RA+ positively selected. The TCR originated in a man between 25 and 39 years old in good health.

In nucleotides, the CDR3 is TGCGCCAGCAGCTTGGGGCTGGGGGTAGCCTACGAGCAGTACTTC. Translation: CASSLGLGVAYEQYF. The V and J genes are TRBV5-1 and TRBJ2-7; D might be TRBD1 or TRBD2, each matching 5 bases. The CDR3 loop spans 15 amino acids. Per the germline V gene, CDR1 is SGHRS and CDR2 is YFSETQ. The V gene lost 0 bases and the J gene lost 2 bases, with 12 bases spanning the gap.